This TCR beta chain was found in a study of vaccination effects on CD4 cells after COVID-19. As concerns this clone: Its antigen is still unknown.

With the ViraFEST assay, the study expanded antigen-specific CD4+ T cells using viral peptide pools, then sequenced them. Upon completion of around eleven days in culture, CD4+ T cells were isolated. Two doses of either BNT162b2 or mRNA-1273 were given to each participant. None of the vaccinated had previously contracted SARS-CoV-2, and their nucleocapsid antibodies tested negative. The culture medium for around 2 million PBMC per well included roughly 10 IU/ml IL-2 and 8.5 to 10 ug/ml peptides. Half-medium changes using IL-2 medium occurred on days 3 and 7. Sequencing used immunoSEQ multiplex PCR; TCRdb keeps in-frame clones, though not all of them. The sample records 67,000 or so clones, about 80% being singletons. CDR1 and CDR2 (germline): SGHNT, YYREEE (reference sequence). The CDR3 is 17 amino acids. Trimming stripped 4 bases from V and 3 bases from J, with 23 bases between. Notes on the study in general: After vaccination, at late timepoints, clones induced by infection and by vaccine contracted markedly.

J is TRBJ2-7 and V is TRBV5-4; D is unresolved. The sequence was obtained from a human donor who received a COVID-19 vaccine. Sequences were derived from CD4+ T cells from PBMCs cultured with HCoV-229E spike peptides, sampled after COVID-19 vaccination. CDR3 amino acids: CASSQKGSASRLYEQYV. CDR3 nucleotide sequence: TGTGCCAGCAGCCAAAAGGGTTCCGCGAGCAGGCTCTACGAGCAGTACGTC.